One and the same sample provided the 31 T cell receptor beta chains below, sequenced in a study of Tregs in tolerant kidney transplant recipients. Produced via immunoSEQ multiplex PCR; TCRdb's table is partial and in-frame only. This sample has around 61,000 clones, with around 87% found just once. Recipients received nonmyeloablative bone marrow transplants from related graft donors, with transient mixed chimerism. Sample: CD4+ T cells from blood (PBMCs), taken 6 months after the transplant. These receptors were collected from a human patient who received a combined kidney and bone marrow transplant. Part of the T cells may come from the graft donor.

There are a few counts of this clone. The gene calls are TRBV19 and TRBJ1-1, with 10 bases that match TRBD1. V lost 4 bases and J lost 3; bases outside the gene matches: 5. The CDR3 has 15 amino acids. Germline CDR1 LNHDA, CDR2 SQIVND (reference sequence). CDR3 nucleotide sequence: TGTGCCAGTAGTAGGGACAGGGGCTGGGACACTGAAGCTTTCTTT. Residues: CASSRDRGWDTEAFF.

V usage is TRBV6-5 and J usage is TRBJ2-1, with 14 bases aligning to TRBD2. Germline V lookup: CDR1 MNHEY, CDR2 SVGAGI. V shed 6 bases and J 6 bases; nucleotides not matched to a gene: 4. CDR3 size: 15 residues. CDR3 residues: CASSPGLAGGNEQFF. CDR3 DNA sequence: TGTGCCAGCAGCCCTGGACTAGCGGGGGGCAATGAGCAGTTCTTC.

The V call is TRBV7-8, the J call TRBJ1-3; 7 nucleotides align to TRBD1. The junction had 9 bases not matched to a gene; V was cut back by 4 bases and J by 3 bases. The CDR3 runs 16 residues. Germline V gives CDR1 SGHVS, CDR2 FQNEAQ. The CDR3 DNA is TGTGCCAGCAGCTCTTTAAAGGGACAGCTTGGAAACACCATATATTTT. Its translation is CASSSLKGQLGNTIYF. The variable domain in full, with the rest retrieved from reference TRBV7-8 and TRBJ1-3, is GAGVSQSPRYKVAKRGQDVALRCDPISGHVSLFWYQQALGQGPEFLTYFQNEAQLDKSGLPSDRFFAERPEGSVSTLKIQRTQQEDSAVYLCASSSLKGQLGNTIYFGEGSWLTVV.

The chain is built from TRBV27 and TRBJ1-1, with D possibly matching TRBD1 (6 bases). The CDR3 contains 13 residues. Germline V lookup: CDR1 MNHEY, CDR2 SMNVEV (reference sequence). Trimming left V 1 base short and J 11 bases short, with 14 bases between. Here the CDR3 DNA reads TGTGCCAGCAGTTTATTGACAGGCCGTATGGCTTTCTTT. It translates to CASSLLTGRMAFF.

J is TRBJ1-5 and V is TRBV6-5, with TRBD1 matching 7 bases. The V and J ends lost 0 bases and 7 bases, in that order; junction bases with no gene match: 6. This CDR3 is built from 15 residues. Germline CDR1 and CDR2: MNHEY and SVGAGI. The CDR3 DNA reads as TGTGCCAGCAGTTACTCTAACAGGGGTGGCCAGCCCCAGCATTTT. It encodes CASSYSNRGGQPQHF.

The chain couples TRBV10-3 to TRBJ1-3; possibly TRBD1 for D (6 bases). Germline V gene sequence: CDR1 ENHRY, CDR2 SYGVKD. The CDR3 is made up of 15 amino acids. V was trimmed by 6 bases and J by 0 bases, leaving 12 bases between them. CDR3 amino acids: CAISAMTGSGNTIYF. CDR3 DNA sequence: TGTGCCATCAGCGCAATGACAGGCTCTGGAAACACCATATATTTT.

Written as DNA, the CDR3 is TGTGCCAGCTCACTCAGGACTATCGGGTCTGCGAGCACTGAAGCTTTCTTT. Protein: CASSLRTIGSASTEAFF. The chain couples TRBV18 to TRBJ1-1; the D is unclear. This CDR3 comprises 17 residues. V was clipped by 4 bases and J by 4 bases, with 22 bases between them. CDR1 and CDR2 from the germline V gene are KGHSH and LQKENI.

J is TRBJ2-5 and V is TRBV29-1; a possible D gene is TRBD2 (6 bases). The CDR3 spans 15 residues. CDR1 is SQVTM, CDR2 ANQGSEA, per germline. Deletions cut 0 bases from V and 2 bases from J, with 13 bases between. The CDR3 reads CSVEEGGRTQETQYF. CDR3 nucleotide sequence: TGCAGCGTTGAAGAAGGAGGGCGGACTCAAGAGACCCAGTACTTC.

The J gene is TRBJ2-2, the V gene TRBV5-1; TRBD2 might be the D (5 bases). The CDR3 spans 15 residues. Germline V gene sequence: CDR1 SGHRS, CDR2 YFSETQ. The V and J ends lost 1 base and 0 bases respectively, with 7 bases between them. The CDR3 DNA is TGCGCCAGCAGCTTGCTCGGGGCGAACACCGGGGAGCTGTTTTTT. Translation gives CASSLLGANTGELFF.

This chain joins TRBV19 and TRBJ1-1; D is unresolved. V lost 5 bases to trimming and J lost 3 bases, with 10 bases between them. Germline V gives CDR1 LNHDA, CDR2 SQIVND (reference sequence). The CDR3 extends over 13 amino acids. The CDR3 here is CASSSLRDTEAFF. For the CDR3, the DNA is TGTGCCAGTAGTTCCCTCCGGGACACTGAAGCTTTCTTT.

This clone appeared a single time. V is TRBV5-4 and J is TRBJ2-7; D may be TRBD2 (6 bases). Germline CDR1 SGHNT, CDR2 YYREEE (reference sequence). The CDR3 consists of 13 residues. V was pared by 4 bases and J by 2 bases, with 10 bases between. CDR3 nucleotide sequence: TGTGCCAGCAGCCGGGACTTTACCTACGAGCAGTACTTC. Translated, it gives CASSRDFTYEQYF. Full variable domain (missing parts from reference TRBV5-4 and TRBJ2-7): ETGVTQSPTHLIKTRGQQVTLRCSSQSGHNTVSWYQQALGQGPQFIFQYYREEENGRGNFPPRFSGLQFPNYSSELNVNALELDDSALYLCASSRDFTYEQYFGPGTRLTVT.

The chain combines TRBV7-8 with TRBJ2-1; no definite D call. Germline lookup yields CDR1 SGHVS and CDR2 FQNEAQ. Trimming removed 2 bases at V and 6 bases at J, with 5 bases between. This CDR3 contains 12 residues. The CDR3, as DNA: TGTGCCAGCAGCTTACAGGCCAATGAGCAGTTCTTC. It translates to CASSLQANEQFF.

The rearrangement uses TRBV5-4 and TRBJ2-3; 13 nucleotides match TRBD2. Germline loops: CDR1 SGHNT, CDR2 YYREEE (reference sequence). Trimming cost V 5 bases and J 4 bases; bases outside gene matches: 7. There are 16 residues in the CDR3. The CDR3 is CASRRTSGRSADTQYF. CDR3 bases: TGTGCCAGCAGACGGACTAGCGGGAGATCAGCAGATACGCAGTATTTT.

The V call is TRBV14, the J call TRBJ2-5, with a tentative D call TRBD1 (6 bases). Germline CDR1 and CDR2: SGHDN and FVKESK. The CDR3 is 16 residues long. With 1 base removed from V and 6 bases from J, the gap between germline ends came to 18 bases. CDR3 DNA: TGTGCCAGCAGCCAAGTGGGGACAAATCTGCGGAAGACCCAGTACTTC. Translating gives CASSQVGTNLRKTQYF. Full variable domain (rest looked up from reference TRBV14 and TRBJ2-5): EAGVTQFPSHSVIEKGQTVTLRCDPISGHDNLYWYRRVMGKEIKFLLHFVKESKQDESGMPNNRFLAERTGGTYSTLKVQPAELEDSGVYFCASSQVGTNLRKTQYFGPGTRLLVL.

CDR3 protein: CASSIVSSGANVLTF. The CDR3 region has the DNA TGTGCCAGTAGTATAGTTAGTTCTGGGGCCAACGTCCTGACTTTC. This chain uses TRBV19 with TRBJ2-6; D uncertain. The CDR3 consists of 15 residues. Trimming shortened V by 1 base and J by 1 base, and 5 bases separated the two germline ends. Germline V CDR1 and CDR2: LNHDA, SQIVND (reference sequence).

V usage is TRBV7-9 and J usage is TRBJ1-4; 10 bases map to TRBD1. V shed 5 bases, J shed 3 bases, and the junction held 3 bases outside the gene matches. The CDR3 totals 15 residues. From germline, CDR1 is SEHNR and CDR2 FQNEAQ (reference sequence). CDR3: CASSPGQGANEKLFF. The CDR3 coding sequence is TGTGCCAGCAGCCCAGGACAGGGGGCTAATGAAAAACTGTTTTTT.

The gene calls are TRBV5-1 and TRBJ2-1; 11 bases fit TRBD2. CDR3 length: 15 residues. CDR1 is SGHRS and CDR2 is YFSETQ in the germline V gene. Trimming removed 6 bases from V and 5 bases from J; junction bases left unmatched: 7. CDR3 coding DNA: TGCGCCAGCAAGAACACTAGCGGGAGAGACAATGAGCAGTTCTTC. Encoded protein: CASKNTSGRDNEQFF.

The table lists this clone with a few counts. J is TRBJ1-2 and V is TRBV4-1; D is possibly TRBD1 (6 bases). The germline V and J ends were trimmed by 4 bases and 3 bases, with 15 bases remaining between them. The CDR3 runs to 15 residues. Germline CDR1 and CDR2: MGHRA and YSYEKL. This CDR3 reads CASSPWGGPYYGYTF. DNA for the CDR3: TGCGCCAGCAGCCCGTGGGGGGGGCCTTACTATGGCTACACCTTC.

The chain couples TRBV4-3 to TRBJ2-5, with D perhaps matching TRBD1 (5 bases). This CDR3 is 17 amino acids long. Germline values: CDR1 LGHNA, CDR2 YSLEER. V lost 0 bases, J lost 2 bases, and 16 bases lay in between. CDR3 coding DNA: TGCGCCAGCAGCCAAGAGCAGTGGAACGGACATCAAGAGACCCAGTACTTC. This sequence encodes CASSQEQWNGHQETQYF.

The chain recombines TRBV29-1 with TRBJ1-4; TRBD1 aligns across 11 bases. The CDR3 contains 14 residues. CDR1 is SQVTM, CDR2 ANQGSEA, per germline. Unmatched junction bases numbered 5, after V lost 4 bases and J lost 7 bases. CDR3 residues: CSVGAGTGGEKLFF. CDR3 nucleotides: TGCAGCGTTGGAGCCGGGACAGGGGGTGAAAAACTGTTTTTT.

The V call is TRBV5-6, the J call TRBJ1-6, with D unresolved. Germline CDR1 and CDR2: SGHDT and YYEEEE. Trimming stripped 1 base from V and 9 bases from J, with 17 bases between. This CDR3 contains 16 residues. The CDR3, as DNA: TGTGCCAGCAGCTTGTACAGTGGGATTCGGGGTTCACCCCTCCACTTT. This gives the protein CASSLYSGIRGSPLHF.

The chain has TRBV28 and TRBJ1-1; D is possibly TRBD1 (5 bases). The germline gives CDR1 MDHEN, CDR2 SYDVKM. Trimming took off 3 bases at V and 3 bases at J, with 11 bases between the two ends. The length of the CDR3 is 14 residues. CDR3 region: CASSFPGWDTEAFF. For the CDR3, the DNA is TGTGCCAGCAGTTTTCCAGGGTGGGACACTGAAGCTTTCTTT.

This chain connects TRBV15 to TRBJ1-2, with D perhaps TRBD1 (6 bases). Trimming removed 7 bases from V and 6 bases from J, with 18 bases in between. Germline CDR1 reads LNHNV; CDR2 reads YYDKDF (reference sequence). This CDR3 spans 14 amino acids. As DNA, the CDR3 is TGTGCCACCAAGACTCAGGGGTCACTCCATGGCTACACCTTC. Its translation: CATKTQGSLHGYTF.

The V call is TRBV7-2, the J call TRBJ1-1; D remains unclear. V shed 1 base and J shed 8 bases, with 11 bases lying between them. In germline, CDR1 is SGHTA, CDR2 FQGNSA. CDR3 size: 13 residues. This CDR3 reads CASSLEFGREAFF. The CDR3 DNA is TGTGCCAGCAGCTTAGAATTTGGCAGGGAAGCTTTCTTT.

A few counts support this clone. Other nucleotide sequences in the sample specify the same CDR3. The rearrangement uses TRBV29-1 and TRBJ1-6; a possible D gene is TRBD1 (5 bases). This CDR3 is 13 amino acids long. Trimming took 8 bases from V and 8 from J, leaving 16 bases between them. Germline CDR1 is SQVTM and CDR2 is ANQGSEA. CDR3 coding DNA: TGCAGCCCGGAACAGGCGGGGGATTCACCCCTCCACTTT. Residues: CSPEQAGDSPLHF.

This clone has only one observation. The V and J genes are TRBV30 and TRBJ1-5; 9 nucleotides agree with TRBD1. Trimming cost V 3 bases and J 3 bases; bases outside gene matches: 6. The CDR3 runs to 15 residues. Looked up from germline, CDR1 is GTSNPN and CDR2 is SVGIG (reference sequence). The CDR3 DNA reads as TGTGCCTGGAGGAAGACAGGGGGGCCCAATCAGCCCCAGCATTTT. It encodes CAWRKTGGPNQPQHF.

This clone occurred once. The CDR3 DNA reads TGTGCCAGTAGTATAGGCAGGGAATCGTACGAGCAGTACTTC. Protein: CASSIGRESYEQYF. The chain couples TRBV19 to TRBJ2-7; D is perhaps TRBD1 (5 bases). V lost 1 base and J 4 bases, leaving 11 bases between the germline ends. This CDR3 has 14 amino acids. Germline V gives CDR1 LNHDA, CDR2 SQIVND (reference sequence).

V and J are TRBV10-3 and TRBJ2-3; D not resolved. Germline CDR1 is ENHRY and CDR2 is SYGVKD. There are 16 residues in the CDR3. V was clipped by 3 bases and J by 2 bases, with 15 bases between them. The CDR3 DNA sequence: TGTGCCATCAGTGACGCTGGAACCGTAGCCACAGATACGCAGTATTTT. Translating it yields CAISDAGTVATDTQYF.

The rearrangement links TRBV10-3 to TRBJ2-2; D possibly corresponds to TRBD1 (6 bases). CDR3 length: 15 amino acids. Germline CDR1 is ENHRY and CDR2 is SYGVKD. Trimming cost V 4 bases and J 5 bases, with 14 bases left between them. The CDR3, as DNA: TGTGCCATCAGTGGGGGACATGTAGGTACCGGGGAGCTGTTTTTT. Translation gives CAISGGHVGTGELFF.

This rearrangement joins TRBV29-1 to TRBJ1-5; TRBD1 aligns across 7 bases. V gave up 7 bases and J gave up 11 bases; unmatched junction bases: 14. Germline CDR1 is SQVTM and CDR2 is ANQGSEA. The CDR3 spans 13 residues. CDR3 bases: TGCAGCGCCGGGGACAGCGGCCTTGGGGCCCAGCATTTT. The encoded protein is CSAGDSGLGAQHF.

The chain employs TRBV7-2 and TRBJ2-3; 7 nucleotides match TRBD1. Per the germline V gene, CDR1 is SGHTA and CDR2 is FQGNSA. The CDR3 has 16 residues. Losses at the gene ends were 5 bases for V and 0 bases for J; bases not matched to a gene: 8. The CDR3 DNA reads TGTGCCAGCAGCCCCGGGACAGCACTTAGCACAGATACGCAGTATTTT. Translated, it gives CASSPGTALSTDTQYF.